The 30 T cell receptor beta chains given below trace back to one sample, sequenced in a study of CD8+ T cells in alopecia areata (dated by TCRdb to the late 2010s). Library prep was done by the immunoSEQ multiplex PCR assay. RNA was extracted from all samples and reverse transcribed into cDNA as template for TCR sequencing. TCRdb re-hosts the immuneACCESS table, in-frame sequences only. Its copies lack some clones; in the studies checked, an unresolved V gene accounts for under half of them, and the cause for the rest is not known. This sample is represented by some 110,000 clones; around 61% of them were singletons. 2.5% to 3.5% of the sample rests with the top ten. Specimen: CD4+ T cells sorted from blood. The receptors were gathered from a human donor in good health.

The V and J genes are TRBV29-1 and TRBJ2-3; weak D call: TRBD2 (5 bases). Germline V gene data show CDR1 as SQVTM and CDR2 as ANQGSEA. V lost 7 bases and J 4 bases, leaving 6 bases between the germline ends. This CDR3 has 10 residues. CDR3 protein: CSGGPDTQYF. CDR3 sequence (DNA): TGCAGCGGCGGGCCAGATACGCAGTATTTT.

The count of this clone is one. The genes are TRBV4-1 and TRBJ1-1, with a tentative D call TRBD1 (5 bases). Trimming took off 2 bases at V and 10 bases at J, with 23 bases between the two ends. The CDR3 spans 16 residues. The V gene's germline CDR1 is MGHRA and CDR2 YSYEKL. For the CDR3, the DNA is TGCGCCAGCAGCCAATGGGGTGAGGGCAGGGTGATCGGAGCTTTCTTT. Translation gives CASSQWGEGRVIGAFF.

This clone was recorded only once. The V and J genes are TRBV4-1 and TRBJ2-2; the D gene could be TRBD1 or TRBD2 (5 bases each). Trimming shortened V by 1 base and J by 1 base, and 13 bases separated the two germline ends. The CDR3 has 17 amino acids. Germline CDR1 is MGHRA and CDR2 is YSYEKL. CDR3 amino acids: CASSQVEGPLNTGELFF. CDR3 coding DNA: TGCGCCAGCAGCCAAGTCGAGGGACCACTGAACACCGGGGAGCTGTTTTTT.

V is TRBV7-9 and J is TRBJ1-1, with D perhaps matching TRBD1 (6 bases). CDR1 is SEHNR and CDR2 is FQNEAQ in the germline V gene (reference sequence). The CDR3 runs to 11 residues. The V end lost 5 bases, the J end lost 8 bases, and 9 bases lay between the germline ends. This CDR3 is CASSRDREAFF. The CDR3 nucleotides are TGTGCCAGCAGCCGCGACAGGGAAGCTTTCTTT.

This clone occurred a few times. The rearrangement links TRBV29-1 to TRBJ1-5; D gene unclear. V lost 5 bases, J lost 2 bases, and 10 bases lay in between. The CDR3 is 13 amino acids. From germline, CDR1 is SQVTM and CDR2 ANQGSEA. In DNA, the CDR3 is TGCAGCGTTTCTGACTCCGGCAATCAGCCCCAGCATTTT. Translating gives CSVSDSGNQPQHF.

This clone is a singleton in its sample. The V call is TRBV29-1, the J call TRBJ1-2; no reliable D call. The germline V and J ends were trimmed by 6 bases and 6 bases, with 14 bases remaining between them. Germline V CDR1 and CDR2: SQVTM, ANQGSEA. This CDR3 is built from 12 residues. This CDR3 is CSVRTTPDGYTF. The CDR3 DNA sequence: TGCAGCGTAAGGACGACTCCTGATGGCTACACCTTC.

This chain joins TRBV5-4 and TRBJ2-5; maybe TRBD1 (6 bases). V lost 7 bases and J 1 base, leaving 11 bases between the germline ends. This CDR3 contains 13 residues. The V gene's germline CDR1 is SGHNT and CDR2 YYREEE (reference sequence). This CDR3 is CASFARGQETQYF. The DNA of the CDR3 is TGTGCCAGCTTCGCCAGGGGCCAAGAGACCCAGTACTTC.

The chain links TRBV18 to TRBJ2-3; D possibly matches TRBD1 or TRBD2 (5 bases each). Germline CDR1 is KGHSH and CDR2 is LQKENI. Trimming took 1 base from V and 2 from J, leaving 10 bases between them. The CDR3 has 15 amino acids. The CDR3 coding sequence is TGTGCCAGCTCACCACAAGGGACGGTCACAGATACGCAGTATTTT. Residues: CASSPQGTVTDTQYF.

J is TRBJ2-7 and V is TRBV29-1, with 8 bases fitting TRBD1. CDR3 length equals 13 residues. Trimming cost V 5 bases and J 4 bases; bases outside gene matches: 7. Per germline, CDR1 SQVTM and CDR2 ANQGSEA. CDR3 region: CSVSRDRRYEQYF. For the CDR3, the DNA is TGCAGCGTTTCCCGGGACAGGAGGTACGAGCAGTACTTC.

In nucleotides, the CDR3 is TGCAGCGTCAGCGGACAGGGCAATGGCTACACCTTC. Translation: CSVSGQGNGYTF. This chain connects TRBV29-1 to TRBJ1-2; 8 nucleotides align to TRBD1. CDR3 length: 12 amino acids. The V gene end was trimmed by 6 bases and the J gene end by 6 bases; junction bases not matched to a gene: 6. Per the germline V gene, CDR1 is SQVTM and CDR2 is ANQGSEA.

This clone appeared many times. This sample includes further DNA sequences coding for the same CDR3. This chain joins TRBV9 and TRBJ1-6, with D unresolved. In germline, CDR1 is SGDLS, CDR2 YYNGEE. V was shortened by 0 bases and J by 8 bases, with 6 bases between the two germline ends. CDR3 length equals 13 residues. The CDR3 bases are TGTGCCAGCAGCGTAGTTCAGGATTCACCCCTCCACTTT. Translated, it gives CASSVVQDSPLHF.

The chain uses TRBV4-2 and TRBJ1-2; 10 positions match TRBD1. J was trimmed by 5 bases and V by 2 bases; bases with no gene match: 5. The germline CDR1 and CDR2 sequences are LGHNA and YNFKEQ. This CDR3 has 15 amino acids. This CDR3 is CASSQRQGALYGYTF. Written as DNA, the CDR3 is TGTGCCAGCAGCCAACGACAGGGGGCGCTTTATGGCTACACCTTC.

There are a few counts of this clone. V is TRBV5-1 and J is TRBJ2-2; 10 bases map to TRBD2. This CDR3 comprises 15 residues. Trimming removed 1 base from V and 10 bases from J; junction bases left unmatched: 7. The germline CDR1 and CDR2 sequences are SGHRS and YFSETQ. The DNA for the CDR3 is TGCGCCAGCAGCTTGACTAGCGGGACGCCCGCGGAGCTGTTTTTT. Its protein is CASSLTSGTPAELFF.

This clone was detected a few times. CDR3 DNA: TGTGCCATCAGTGAGTCGTCAGGGGTCTATGGCTACACCTTC. The encoded protein is CAISESSGVYGYTF. V is TRBV10-3 and J is TRBJ1-2, with D maybe TRBD1 (6 bases). The CDR3 is 14 residues long. Germline V gene sequence: CDR1 ENHRY, CDR2 SYGVKD. Trimming left V 0 bases short and J 4 bases short, with 9 bases between.

The V call is TRBV29-1, the J call TRBJ1-5; no firm D call. Trimming removed 4 bases from V and 6 bases from J, with 13 bases in between. The CDR3 covers 13 residues. CDR1 and CDR2 from the germline V gene are SQVTM and ANQGSEA. CDR3 coding DNA: TGCAGCGTTGCTGTGGGGTCCGGTCAGCCCCAGCATTTT. This codes for CSVAVGSGQPQHF.

In DNA form, the CDR3 reads TGTGCCAGCAGCTTAGTGGCCACTAGATCCGACTACGAGCAGTACTTC. This sequence encodes CASSLVATRSDYEQYF. The chain links TRBV11-2 to TRBJ2-7; weak D call: TRBD2 (5 bases). The CDR3 is 16 amino acids. The V end lost 1 base, the J end lost 3 bases, and 16 bases lay between the germline ends. CDR1 is SGHAT and CDR2 is FQNNGV in the germline V gene.

CDR3 protein: CASSSPGQGMGGYTF. CDR3 nucleotide sequence: TGTGCCAGCAGCTCCCCCGGGCAGGGAATGGGTGGCTACACCTTC. This chain links TRBV6-5 with TRBJ1-2; a possible D gene is TRBD1 (5 bases). The CDR3 is 15 amino acids. Trimming pared 6 bases from V and 7 bases from J, leaving 21 bases between. Germline loops: CDR1 MNHEY, CDR2 SVGAGI.

V usage is TRBV7-9 and J usage is TRBJ2-7; 7 nucleotides align to TRBD1. Germline V CDR1 and CDR2: SEHNR, FQNEAQ (reference sequence). The CDR3 spans 14 residues. The V segment lost 4 bases and the J segment 0 bases; nucleotides outside the gene matches: 3. The CDR3 sequence: CASSSRQGSYEQYF. CDR3 nucleotides: TGTGCCAGCAGCTCCAGACAGGGCTCCTACGAGCAGTACTTC.

This clone appeared a few times. V usage is TRBV5-6 and J usage is TRBJ2-3; D is unresolved. The CDR3 is 13 residues long. V was pared by 1 base and J by 3 bases, with 6 bases between. Per germline, CDR1 SGHDT and CDR2 YYEEEE. The CDR3 is CASSLLGTDTQYF. CDR3 bases: TGTGCCAGCAGCTTGTTGGGAACAGATACGCAGTATTTT.

V is TRBV19 and J is TRBJ1-4; unclear D gene. Per the germline V gene, CDR1 is LNHDA and CDR2 is SQIVND (reference sequence). The V end lost 9 bases, the J end lost 4 bases, and 6 bases lay between the germline ends. This CDR3 is built from 11 residues. DNA for the CDR3: TGTGCCAGCCTCGATAATGAAAAACTGTTTTTT. Residues: CASLDNEKLFF. The entire variable domain, with the rest obtained from reference TRBV19 and TRBJ1-4, is as follows: DGGITQSPKYLFRKEGQNVTLSCEQNLNHDAMYWYRQDPGQGLRLIYYSQIVNDFQKGDIAEGYSVSREKKESFPLTVTSAQKNPTAFYLCASLDNEKLFFGSGTQLSVL.

This clone was detected only once. This chain links TRBV30 with TRBJ2-3; no clear D gene. This CDR3 spans 14 amino acids. V lost 1 base, J lost 2 bases, and 10 bases lay in between. Germline loops: CDR1 GTSNPN, CDR2 SVGIG (reference sequence). CDR3 sequence reads: CAWSGNRNTDTQYF. The CDR3 nucleotides read TGTGCCTGGAGTGGAAATCGGAACACAGATACGCAGTATTTT. The complete variable domain, with remaining parts taken from reference TRBV30 and TRBJ2-3, reads SQTIHQWPATLVQPVGSPLSLECTVEGTSNPNLYWYRQAAGRGLQLLFYSVGIGQISSEVPQNLSASRPQDRQFILSSKKLLLSDSGFYLCAWSGNRNTDTQYFGPGTRLTVL.

The rearrangement uses TRBV30 and TRBJ1-2, with TRBD1 identical over 9 bases. Germline V gene data show CDR1 as GTSNPN and CDR2 as SVGIG (reference sequence). The trim removed 5 bases at V and 5 bases at J, leaving 15 bases unmatched. The CDR3 length is 16 residues. CDR3 bases: TGTGCCTGGGTGCCTTTGGGACAGGGACGTTCTTATGGCTACACCTTC. It codes for CAWVPLGQGRSYGYTF.

This clone was detected once. The chain combines TRBV5-6 with TRBJ2-6; a possible D gene is TRBD2 (5 bases). Trimming stripped 4 bases from V and 2 bases from J, with 10 bases between. The CDR3 is made up of 15 amino acids. The germline CDR1 and CDR2 sequences are SGHDT and YYEEEE. The DNA for the CDR3 is TGTGCCAGCAGCCTGAGGGCCACTGGGGCCAACGTCCTGACTTTC. Translating gives CASSLRATGANVLTF.

The table lists this clone with a count of one. V and J are TRBV30 and TRBJ2-3; 9 bases agree with TRBD2. V trimming: 3 bases; J trimming: 1 base; junction bases outside the gene matches: 8. The CDR3 has 16 amino acids. In germline, CDR1 is GTSNPN, CDR2 SVGIG (reference sequence). The chain's CDR3 is CAWRVSGGPGTDTQYF. Written as DNA, the CDR3 is TGTGCCTGGAGGGTCAGCGGGGGGCCCGGCACAGATACGCAGTATTTT. The full variable domain, in which reference TRBV30 and TRBJ2-3 provide the parts outside the CDR3, is SQTIHQWPATLVQPVGSPLSLECTVEGTSNPNLYWYRQAAGRGLQLLFYSVGIGQISSEVPQNLSASRPQDRQFILSSKKLLLSDSGFYLCAWRVSGGPGTDTQYFGPGTRLTVL.

This chain connects TRBV4-1 to TRBJ1-1; D perhaps matches TRBD1 (5 bases). Germline V gives CDR1 MGHRA, CDR2 YSYEKL. This CDR3 has 14 amino acids. Trimming shortened V by 4 bases and J by 3 bases, and 12 bases separated the two germline ends. For the CDR3, the DNA is TGCGCCAGCAGCCGTGCAGGGCTAGACACTGAAGCTTTCTTT. Translation: CASSRAGLDTEAFF.

This clone was seen only a few times. The chain employs TRBV5-4 and TRBJ2-5, with TRBD1 matching 10 bases. V was clipped by 4 bases and J by 4 bases; unmatched bases: 7. This CDR3 has 15 amino acids. Germline lookup yields CDR1 SGHNT and CDR2 YYREEE (reference sequence). The CDR3 DNA sequence: TGTGCCAGCAGCACTCGGACAGGGGGGCGAGAGACCCAGTACTTC. As protein: CASSTRTGGRETQYF.

There are a few counts of this clone. V and J are TRBV25-1 and TRBJ2-1, with D uncertain. Germline loops: CDR1 MGHDK, CDR2 SYGVNS. This CDR3 spans 15 amino acids. V lost 5 bases to trimming and J lost 1 base, with 12 bases between them. CDR3 sequence reads: CASSSNTPSYNEQFF. The CDR3 bases are TGTGCCAGCAGTTCCAATACACCGTCCTACAATGAGCAGTTCTTC.

This chain links TRBV14 with TRBJ2-7; 8 bases fit TRBD1. V lost 1 base and J lost 6; bases outside the gene matches: 8. Germline loops: CDR1 SGHDN, CDR2 FVKESK. This CDR3 has 15 amino acids. CDR3 sequence reads: CASSQGGQGLREQYF. The CDR3 nucleotides are TGTGCCAGCAGCCAAGGCGGACAGGGATTGCGCGAGCAGTACTTC. Using reference TRBV14 and TRBJ2-7 for the parts outside the CDR3, the full variable domain is EAGVTQFPSHSVIEKGQTVTLRCDPISGHDNLYWYRRVMGKEIKFLLHFVKESKQDESGMPNNRFLAERTGGTYSTLKVQPAELEDSGVYFCASSQGGQGLREQYFGPGTRLTVT.

V gene TRBV29-1 combines with J gene TRBJ2-1; 10 nucleotides line up with TRBD2. Germline V lookup: CDR1 SQVTM, CDR2 ANQGSEA. Trimming removed 7 bases from V and 0 bases from J; junction bases left unmatched: 12. The CDR3 loop spans 17 amino acids. CDR3 sequence: CSGVSGGARGSYNEQFF. CDR3 nucleotides: TGCAGCGGAGTGAGCGGGGGGGCCCGGGGCTCCTACAATGAGCAGTTCTTC.

The chain carries TRBV30 and TRBJ1-2; D perhaps matches TRBD1 (5 bases). CDR1 is GTSNPN, CDR2 SVGIG, per germline (reference sequence). Trimming removed 2 bases at V and 4 bases at J, with 11 bases between. This CDR3 region has 13 residues. CDR3 nucleotides: TGTGCCTGGAGTTCCAGGGCGGTCTATGGCTACACCTTC. It is translated as CAWSSRAVYGYTF.